The 12 T cell receptor beta chains below were found in one sample sequenced in a study of cytomegalovirus exposure and HLA in healthy donors. The PCR employed 60 Vbeta primers together with 13 Jbeta primers. Using immunoSEQ multiplex PCR, the repertoire was profiled, and TCRdb retains in-frame clones only, with some absent. The sample carries under 150,000 clones, 75% to 85% recorded once. Sample: PBMCs. The receptors stem from a man aged 30 to 39 in good health and CMV-seropositive.

The J gene is TRBJ1-2, the V gene TRBV5-8; D gene uncertain. The CDR3 consists of 14 residues. Trimming took 2 bases from V and 5 from J, leaving 13 bases between them. Germline V gene data show CDR1 as SGHTS and CDR2 as YDEGEE. The CDR3 spells CASSFTPLSYGYTF. CDR3 DNA: TGTGCCAGCAGCTTCACACCCCTCTCTTATGGCTACACCTTC.

This chain uses TRBV28 with TRBJ2-1, with D tentatively TRBD2 (6 bases). The V gene lost 7 bases and the J gene lost 0 bases, with 13 bases spanning the gap. The CDR3 is 15 residues long. Germline-derived CDR1 and CDR2 are MDHEN and SYDVKM. CDR3 sequence: CASTRDFLSYNEQFF. CDR3 bases: TGTGCCAGCACCCGGGACTTCCTCTCCTACAATGAGCAGTTCTTC.

In the case of this clone: This sample includes further DNA sequences coding for the same CDR3. CDR3: CASSQGQGSNYGYTF. Here the CDR3 DNA reads TGCGCCAGCAGCCAAGGACAGGGAAGTAACTATGGCTACACCTTC. The chain uses TRBV4-3 and TRBJ1-2; 7 bases align to TRBD1. Germline-derived CDR1 and CDR2 are LGHNA and YSLEER. The CDR3 sequence is 15 residues long. V was clipped by 1 base and J by 1 base; unmatched bases: 3.

This clone came up once. The rearrangement joins TRBV9 to TRBJ2-7, with a possible D match to TRBD1 (6 bases). V was cut by 4 bases and J by 1 base, with 12 bases left in between. This CDR3 comprises 14 residues. Germline CDR1 SGDLS, CDR2 YYNGEE. The CDR3 loop reads CASSPRGTSYEQYF. The CDR3 nucleotides are TGTGCCAGCAGCCCGAGGGGGACGTCCTACGAGCAGTACTTC.

The V call is TRBV6-5, the J call TRBJ2-3, with D perhaps matching TRBD2 (6 bases). V was cut by 11 bases and J by 3 bases, with 21 bases left in between. This CDR3 is 15 amino acids long. Germline V gene data show CDR1 as MNHEY and CDR2 as SVGAGI. The CDR3 region has the DNA TGTGCCCGGGAGTATATGACACCGAGGACAGATACGCAGTATTTT. Its protein is CAREYMTPRTDTQYF.

The V and J genes are TRBV25-1 and TRBJ1-1; D gene unclear. Trimming shortened V by 8 bases and J by 2 bases, and 12 bases separated the two germline ends. Per the germline V gene, CDR1 is MGHDK and CDR2 is SYGVNS. The CDR3 covers 13 residues. This CDR3 is CASARHTNTEAFF. DNA for the CDR3: TGTGCCAGCGCAAGACATACCAACACTGAAGCTTTCTTT. The full variable domain, completed using reference TRBV25-1 and TRBJ1-1, is EADIYQTPRYLVIGTGKKITLECSQTMGHDKMYWYQQDPGMELHLIHYSYGVNSTEKGDLSSESTVSRIRTEHFPLTLESARPSHTSQYLCASARHTNTEAFFGQGTRLTVV.

This clone has just a few counts. The chain recombines TRBV9 with TRBJ2-1, with D perhaps TRBD1 (5 bases). Trimming stripped 3 bases from V and 4 bases from J, with 5 bases between. The CDR3 consists of 12 residues. CDR1 SGDLS and CDR2 YYNGEE come from the germline V gene. As DNA, the CDR3 is TGTGCCAGCAGCGAGGGGTACAATGAGCAGTTCTTC. It encodes CASSEGYNEQFF.

The rearrangement joins TRBV9 to TRBJ1-2; perhaps TRBD1 as D (6 bases). Trimming left V 2 bases short and J 3 bases short, with 14 bases between. The germline V gene encodes CDR1 SGDLS and CDR2 YYNGEE. The CDR3 sequence is 15 residues long. The CDR3 region has the DNA TGTGCCAGCAGCGTGAGCCAGGGGCCCGACTATGGCTACACCTTC. It yields the protein CASSVSQGPDYGYTF.

There are a few counts of this clone. The rearrangement joins TRBV2 to TRBJ2-7, with 9 positions matching TRBD1. Trimming took 5 bases from V and 2 from J; bases not matched to a gene: 1. The germline V gene encodes CDR1 SNHLY and CDR2 FYNNEI. The CDR3 loop spans 13 amino acids. The CDR3 loop is CASSRTGAYEQYF. CDR3 DNA sequence: TGTGCCAGCAGTCGGACAGGGGCCTACGAGCAGTACTTC.

The chain couples TRBV11-3 to TRBJ2-7; possibly TRBD1 for D (5 bases). The V gene lost 1 base and the J gene lost 3 bases, with 10 bases spanning the gap. The CDR3 runs 14 residues. The germline V gene has CDR1 SGHNT and CDR2 YENEEA. CDR3 residues: CASSLVAGNYEQYF. Here the CDR3 DNA reads TGTGCCAGCAGCTTAGTCGCAGGGAACTACGAGCAGTACTTC. The whole variable domain, remainder taken from reference TRBV11-3 and TRBJ2-7, is EAGVVQSPRYKIIEKKQPVAFWCNPISGHNTLYWYLQNLGQGPELLIRYENEEAVDDSQLPKDRFSAERLKGVDSTLKIQPAELGDSAVYLCASSLVAGNYEQYFGPGTRLTVT.

This chain connects TRBV10-3 to TRBJ2-5, with 12 bases aligning to TRBD2. The J call may not be correct, given that the DNA end is closer to TRBJ2-7. Germline lookup yields CDR1 ENHRY and CDR2 SYGVKD. CDR3 length equals 14 residues. CDR3 region: CAISGLAGAHEQYF. The CDR3 DNA sequence: TGTGCCATCAGTGGACTAGCGGGAGCCCACGAGCAGTACTTC.

The chain has TRBV13 and TRBJ1-4; 9 nucleotides align to TRBD1. V lost 5 bases, J lost 6 bases, and 4 bases stayed unmatched. The CDR3 is 14 amino acids. Germline CDR1 reads PRHDT; CDR2 reads FYEKMQ (reference sequence). CDR3 bases: TGTGCCAGCAGCAGCGGGACAGGGTATGAAAAACTGTTTTTT. Translating it yields CASSSGTGYEKLFF.